The 8 T cell receptor beta chains listed next were all sequenced from one sample in a study of blood T cell repertoires in COVID-19. Here immunoSEQ multiplex PCR was the method, and the copy in TCRdb shows in-frame clones only, minus some. Seen here are approximately 76,000 clones, around nine tenths observed once, and the top ten hold roughly 1.9%. The sample was peripheral blood. Receptors originate from a woman aged 55-69 years with acute or convalescent COVID-19.

In its sample, this clone was seen once. This chain links TRBV4-1 with TRBJ1-6; D not certain. V shed 2 bases and J shed 10 bases, with 21 bases lying between them. Germline V gene lookup returns CDR1 MGHRA and CDR2 YSYEKL. The length of the CDR3 is 17 residues. The CDR3 DNA reads as TGCGCCAGCAGCCAATCGTGGGGAATAGAACTAGGCTCACCCCTCCACTTT. This sequence encodes CASSQSWGIELGSPLHF.

The chain recombines TRBV11-3 with TRBJ2-2; possible D gene TRBD2, 5 bases. The germline CDR1 and CDR2 sequences are SGHNT and YENEEA. The CDR3 totals 15 residues. Trimming cost V 0 bases and J 4 bases, with 9 bases left between them. The CDR3: CASSLEDRGTGELFF. As DNA, the CDR3 is TGTGCCAGCAGCTTAGAAGACCGGGGCACCGGGGAGCTGTTTTTT.

About this clone itself: At one end, the junction sequence differs from germline, possibly due to a read error. At the DNA level, this CDR3 is encoded by other sequences in the same sample as well. This rearrangement joins TRBV27 to TRBJ1-1; the D gene is possibly TRBD1 (5 bases). Germline V lookup: CDR1 MNHEY, CDR2 SMNVEV (reference sequence). The CDR3 loop spans 17 amino acids. The CDR3 loop is CASSLNLGEGRNTEAFF. The CDR3 coding sequence is TGTGCCAGCAGTTTGAACCTGGGGGAGGGGAGGAACACTGAAGCTTTTTTT.

The chain carries TRBV5-4 and TRBJ2-2; D uncertain. The CDR3 spans 15 residues. The germline V and J ends were trimmed by 2 bases and 6 bases, with 14 bases remaining between them. The germline CDR1 and CDR2 sequences are SGHNT and YYREEE (reference sequence). This chain's CDR3 is CASSFSRSDAGELFF. The DNA of the CDR3 is TGTGCCAGCAGCTTTTCAAGGAGCGACGCCGGGGAGCTGTTTTTT.

The genes are TRBV4-1 and TRBJ2-7, with 13 bases that match TRBD2. With 1 base clipped from V and 0 bases from J, the junction kept 6 bases outside the gene matches. CDR3 length: 18 residues. Germline CDR1 MGHRA, CDR2 YSYEKL. CDR3: CASSQATSGGLSSYEQYF. The CDR3 DNA sequence: TGCGCCAGCAGCCAAGCGACTAGCGGGGGGCTAAGCTCCTACGAGCAGTACTTC.

The chain uses TRBV29-1 and TRBJ2-3, with D unresolved. This CDR3 is built from 12 residues. V lost 6 bases, J lost 4 bases, and 11 bases lay in between. Germline assignment: CDR1 SQVTM and CDR2 ANQGSEA. Here the CDR3 reads CSVARISDTQYF. The CDR3 region has the DNA TGCAGCGTGGCGAGGATTTCAGATACGCAGTATTTT.

About this clone: The same CDR3 also results from other DNA sequences found in this sample. V usage is TRBV7-9 and J usage is TRBJ1-4; TRBD1 is a possible D gene (5 bases). V gave up 1 base and J gave up 0 bases, with 9 bases separating them. CDR1 is SEHNR, CDR2 FQNEAQ, per germline (reference sequence). The CDR3 contains 16 residues. CDR3 residues: CASSLGGTATNEKLFF. The CDR3 DNA sequence: TGTGCCAGCAGCTTAGGGGGGACTGCAACTAATGAAAAACTGTTTTTT.

The chain combines TRBV18 with TRBJ2-1; D ambiguous. This CDR3 region has 13 residues. Germline CDR1 and CDR2: KGHSH and LQKENI. The germline V and J ends were trimmed by 2 bases and 5 bases, with 7 bases remaining between them. CDR3 DNA: TGTGCCAGCTCACCAGCGGAAGACAATGAGCAGTTCTTC. Amino acid sequence: CASSPAEDNEQFF. Together with reference TRBV18 and TRBJ2-1, the CDR3 gives the full variable domain: NAGVMQNPRHLVRRRGQEARLRCSPMKGHSHVYWYRQLPEEGLKFMVYLQKENIIDESGMPKERFSAEFPKEGPSILRIQQVVRGDSAAYFCASSPAEDNEQFFGPGTRLTVL.